The 4 T cell receptor beta chains given below trace back to one sample, sequenced in a study of beta chain features in type 1 diabetes. Study-wide results and caveats: Moderate but significant shortening of TCRB CDR3s was recorded in all four CD4+ subsets from Type 1 diabetes patients.

Their specific antigens are unknown. Sequenced material consisted of expressed TCRB transcripts (all of the isolated RNA was reverse transcribed). Assay used: immunoSEQ multiplex PCR; TCRdb lists only in-frame clones, some missing. This sample has about 150,000 clones, with about a tenth found just once. The sequenced material came from central memory CD4+ T cells from blood. These receptor sequences come from a man aged 30-40 years with type 1 diabetes.

The chain is built from TRBV4-2 and TRBJ2-5; 14 nucleotides match TRBD2. In germline, CDR1 is LGHNA, CDR2 YNFKEQ. This CDR3 spans 16 amino acids. The ends lost 3 bases at V and 5 bases at J; junction bases unmatched: 5. CDR3: CASSQGLAGVMETQYF. In DNA, the CDR3 is TGTGCCAGCAGCCAGGGACTAGCGGGAGTGATGGAGACCCAGTACTTC.

The sample holds a few counts of this clone. This rearrangement joins TRBV29-1 to TRBJ2-5; tentatively, D is TRBD2 (6 bases). V was shortened by 4 bases and J by 5 bases, with 17 bases between the two germline ends. This CDR3 comprises 14 residues. The germline V gene has CDR1 SQVTM and CDR2 ANQGSEA. Here the CDR3 reads CSVVRGGRGETQYF. The DNA of the CDR3 is TGCAGCGTTGTAAGGGGAGGAAGAGGGGAGACCCAGTACTTC.

V usage is TRBV5-1 and J usage is TRBJ2-1, with TRBD2 matching 11 bases. J was trimmed by 3 bases and V by 4 bases; bases with no gene match: 3. The CDR3 consists of 15 residues. CDR1 SGHRS and CDR2 YFSETQ come from the germline V gene. The CDR3 coding sequence is TGCGCCAGCAGCCAGGGACTAGCGGACTACAATGAGCAGTTCTTC. Translated, it gives CASSQGLADYNEQFF.

The rearrangement joins TRBV30 to TRBJ2-1; 13 nucleotides align to TRBD2. CDR3 size: 15 residues. Germline CDR1 GTSNPN, CDR2 SVGIG (reference sequence). With V trimmed by 0 bases and J by 8 bases, 4 bases remained unmatched. The CDR3 nucleotides read TGTGCCTGGAGTGTTGGACTAGCGGGAGACGATGAGCAGTTCTTC. The encoded protein is CAWSVGLAGDDEQFF.